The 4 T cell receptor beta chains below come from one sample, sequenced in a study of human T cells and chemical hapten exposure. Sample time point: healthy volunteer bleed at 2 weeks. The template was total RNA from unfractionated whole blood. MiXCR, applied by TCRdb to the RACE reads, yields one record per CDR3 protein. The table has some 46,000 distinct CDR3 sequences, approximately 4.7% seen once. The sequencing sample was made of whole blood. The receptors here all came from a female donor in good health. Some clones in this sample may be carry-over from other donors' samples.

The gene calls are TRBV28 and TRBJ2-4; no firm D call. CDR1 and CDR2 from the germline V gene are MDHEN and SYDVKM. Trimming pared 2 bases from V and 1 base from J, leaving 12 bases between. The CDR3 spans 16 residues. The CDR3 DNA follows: TGTGCCAGCAGTTTAAGTCCAAAGGAGGCCAAAAACATTCAGTACTTC. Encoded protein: CASSLSPKEAKNIQYF.

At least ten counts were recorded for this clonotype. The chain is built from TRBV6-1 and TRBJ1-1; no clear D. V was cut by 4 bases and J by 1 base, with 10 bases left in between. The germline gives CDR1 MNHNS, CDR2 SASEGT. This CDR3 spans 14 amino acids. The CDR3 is CASSVQPENTEAFF. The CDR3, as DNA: TGTGCCAGCAGTGTACAGCCTGAGAACACTGAAGCTTTCTTT.

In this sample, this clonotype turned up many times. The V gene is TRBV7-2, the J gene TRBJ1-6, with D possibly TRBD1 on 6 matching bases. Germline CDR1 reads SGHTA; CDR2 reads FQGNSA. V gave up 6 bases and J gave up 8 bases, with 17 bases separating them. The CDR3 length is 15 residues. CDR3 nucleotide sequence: TGTGCCAGCAGTGTAAACAGGGCAGGGGATTCACCCCTCCACTTT. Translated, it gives CASSVNRAGDSPLHF.

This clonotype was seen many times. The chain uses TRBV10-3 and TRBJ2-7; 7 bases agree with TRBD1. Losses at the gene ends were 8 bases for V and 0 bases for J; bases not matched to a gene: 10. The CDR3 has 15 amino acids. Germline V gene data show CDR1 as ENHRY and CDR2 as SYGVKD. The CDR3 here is CAIARGTGASYEQYF. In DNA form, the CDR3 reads TGTGCCATCGCACGGGGTACAGGGGCCTCCTACGAGCAGTACTTC.